This T cell receptor beta chain was profiled in a study of blood T cell repertoires in COVID-19. Study details: PBMCs, B-cell-depleted T cells, or T cells provided the cDNA or gDNA that made up the material.

As originally analysed: Nucleated cell counts were estimated from reference gene primer amplification. Some clones are missing from TCRdb's copy, which holds only in-frame ones; the method was immunoSEQ multiplex PCR. V, J and clone size are taken as reported in that table, and D and trimming were inferred from the DNA itself. The sample lists 65,000 to 95,000 clones, approximately 90% occurring once. Germline values: CDR1 SGHNT, CDR2 YENEEA. The trim removed 4 bases at V and 5 bases at J, leaving 2 bases unmatched. This CDR3 contains 13 residues. The receptor comes from a man between 50 and 59 years old with active COVID-19. The rearrangement uses TRBV11-3 and TRBJ2-5; 9 bases fit TRBD1. The sequenced sample was peripheral blood. This CDR3 reads CASSSTGGETQYF. The CDR3 bases are TGTGCCAGCAGCTCGACAGGGGGGGAGACCCAGTACTTC.